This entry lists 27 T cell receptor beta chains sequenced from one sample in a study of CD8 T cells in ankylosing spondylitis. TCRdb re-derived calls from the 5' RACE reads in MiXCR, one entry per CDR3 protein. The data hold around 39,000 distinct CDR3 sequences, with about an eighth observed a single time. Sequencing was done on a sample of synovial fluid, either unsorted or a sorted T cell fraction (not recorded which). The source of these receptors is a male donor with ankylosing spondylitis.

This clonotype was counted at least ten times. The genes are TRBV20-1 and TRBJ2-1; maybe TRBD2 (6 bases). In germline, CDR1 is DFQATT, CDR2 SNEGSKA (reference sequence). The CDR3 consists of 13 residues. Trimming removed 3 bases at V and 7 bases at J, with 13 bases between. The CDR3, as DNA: TGCAGTGCTAGGGTTCCGGGGAGGAATGAGCAGTTCTTC. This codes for CSARVPGRNEQFF.

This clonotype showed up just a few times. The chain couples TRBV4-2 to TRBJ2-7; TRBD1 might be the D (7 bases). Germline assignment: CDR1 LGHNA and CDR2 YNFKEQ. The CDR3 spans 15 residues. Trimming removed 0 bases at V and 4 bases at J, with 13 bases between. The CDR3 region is CASSQEWTGGYEQYF. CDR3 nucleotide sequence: TGTGCCAGCAGCCAAGAGTGGACAGGAGGGTACGAGCAGTACTTC.

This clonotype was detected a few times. The CDR3, as DNA: TGCAGTGCGCTAGCGGGAGACTCCTACAATGAGCAGTTCTTC. Protein: CSALAGDSYNEQFF. This rearrangement joins TRBV20-1 to TRBJ2-1, with 10 bases matching TRBD2. Germline CDR1 reads DFQATT; CDR2 reads SNEGSKA (reference sequence). The CDR3 consists of 14 residues. The V segment lost 6 bases and the J segment 0 bases; nucleotides outside the gene matches: 2.

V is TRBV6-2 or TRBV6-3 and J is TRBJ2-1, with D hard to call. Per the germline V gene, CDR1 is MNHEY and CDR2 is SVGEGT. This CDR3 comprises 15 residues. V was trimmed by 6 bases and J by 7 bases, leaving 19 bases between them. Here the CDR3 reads CASRKGGDLGNEQFF. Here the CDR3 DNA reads TGTGCCAGCAGGAAGGGTGGCGATCTTGGGAATGAGCAGTTCTTC.

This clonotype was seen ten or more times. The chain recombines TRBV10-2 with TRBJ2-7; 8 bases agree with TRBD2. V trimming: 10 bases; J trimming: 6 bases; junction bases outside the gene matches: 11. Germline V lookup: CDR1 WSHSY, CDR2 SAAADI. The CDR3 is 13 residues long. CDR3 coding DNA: TGCGCCACCACTCGACTAGCGTCTGGCGAGCAGTACTTC. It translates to CATTRLASGEQYF.

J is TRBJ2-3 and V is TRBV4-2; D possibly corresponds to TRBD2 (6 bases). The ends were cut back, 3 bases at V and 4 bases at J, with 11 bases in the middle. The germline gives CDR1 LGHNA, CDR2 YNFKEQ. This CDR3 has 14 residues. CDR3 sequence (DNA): TGTGCCAGCAGCCAGGGGGAGGAGGCAGATACGCAGTATTTT. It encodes CASSQGEEADTQYF.

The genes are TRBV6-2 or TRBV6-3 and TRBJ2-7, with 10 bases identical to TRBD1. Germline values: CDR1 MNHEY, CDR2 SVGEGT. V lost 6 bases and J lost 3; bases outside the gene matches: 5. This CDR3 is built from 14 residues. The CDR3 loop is CASRSRDRGYEQYF. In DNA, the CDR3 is TGTGCCAGCAGGTCCCGGGACAGGGGCTACGAGCAGTACTTC.

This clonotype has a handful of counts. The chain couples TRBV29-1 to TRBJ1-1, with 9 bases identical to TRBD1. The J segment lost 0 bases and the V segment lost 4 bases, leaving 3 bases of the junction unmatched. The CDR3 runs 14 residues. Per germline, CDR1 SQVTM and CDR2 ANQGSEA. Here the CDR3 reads CSVVGDRVNTEAFF. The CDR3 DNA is TGCAGCGTTGTAGGGGACAGGGTGAACACTGAAGCTTTCTTT. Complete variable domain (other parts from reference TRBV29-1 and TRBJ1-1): SAVISQKPSRDICQRGTSLTIQCQVDSQVTMMFWYRQQPGQSLTLIATANQGSEATYESGFVIDKFPISRPNLTFSTLTVSNMSPEDSSIYLCSVVGDRVNTEAFFGQGTRLTVV.

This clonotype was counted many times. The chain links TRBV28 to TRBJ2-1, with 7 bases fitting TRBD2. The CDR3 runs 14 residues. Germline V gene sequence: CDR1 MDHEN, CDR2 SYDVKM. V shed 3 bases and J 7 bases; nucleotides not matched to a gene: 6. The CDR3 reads CASSLGEGFNEQFF. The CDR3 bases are TGTGCCAGCAGTTTGGGGGAGGGGTTTAATGAGCAGTTCTTC.

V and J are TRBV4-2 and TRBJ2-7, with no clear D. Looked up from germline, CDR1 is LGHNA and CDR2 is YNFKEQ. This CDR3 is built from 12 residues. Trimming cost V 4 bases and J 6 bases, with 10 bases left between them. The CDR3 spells CASSPHSAEQYF. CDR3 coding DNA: TGTGCCAGCAGCCCACACAGTGCCGAGCAGTACTTC.

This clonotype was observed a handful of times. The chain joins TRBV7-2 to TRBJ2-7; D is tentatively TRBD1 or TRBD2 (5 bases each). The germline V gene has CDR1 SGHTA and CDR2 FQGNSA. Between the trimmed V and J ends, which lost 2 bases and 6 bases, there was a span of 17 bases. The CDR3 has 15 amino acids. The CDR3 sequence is CASSLRGLRSGEQYF. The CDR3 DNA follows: TGTGCCAGCAGCTTACGGGGCCTAAGATCAGGCGAGCAGTACTTC.

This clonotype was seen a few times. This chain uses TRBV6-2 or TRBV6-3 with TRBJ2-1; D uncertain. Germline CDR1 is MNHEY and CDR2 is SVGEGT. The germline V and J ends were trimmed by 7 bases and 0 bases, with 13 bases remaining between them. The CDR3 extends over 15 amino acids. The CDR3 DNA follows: TGTGCCAGCACCGCAAGGGCGGACTCCTACAATGAGCAGTTCTTC. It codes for CASTARADSYNEQFF.

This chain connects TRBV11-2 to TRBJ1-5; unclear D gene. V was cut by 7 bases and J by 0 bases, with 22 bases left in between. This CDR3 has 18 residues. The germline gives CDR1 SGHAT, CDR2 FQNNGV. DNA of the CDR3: TGTGCCAGCACCCATGAGCGGTGGCAGAAATATAGCAATCAGCCCCAGCATTTT. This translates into CASTHERWQKYSNQPQHF.

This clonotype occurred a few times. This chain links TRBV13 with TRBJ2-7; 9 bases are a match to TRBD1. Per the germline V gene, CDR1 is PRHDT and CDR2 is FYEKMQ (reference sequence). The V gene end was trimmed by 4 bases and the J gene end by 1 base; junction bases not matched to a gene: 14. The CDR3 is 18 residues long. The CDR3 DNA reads TGTGCCAGCAGCTCCCGGGACAGGGAAAACAAACCTTCCTACGAGCAGTACTTC. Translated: CASSSRDRENKPSYEQYF.

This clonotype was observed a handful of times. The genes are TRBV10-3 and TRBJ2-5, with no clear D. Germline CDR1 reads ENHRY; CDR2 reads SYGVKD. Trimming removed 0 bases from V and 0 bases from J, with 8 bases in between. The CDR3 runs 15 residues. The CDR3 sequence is CAISESWLNQETQYF. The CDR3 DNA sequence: TGTGCCATCAGTGAGTCCTGGCTGAACCAAGAGACCCAGTACTTC.

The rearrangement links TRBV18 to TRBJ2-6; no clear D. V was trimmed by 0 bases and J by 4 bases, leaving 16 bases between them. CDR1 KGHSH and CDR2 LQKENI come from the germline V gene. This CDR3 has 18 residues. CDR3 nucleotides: TGTGCCAGCTCACCACCAGGAATGCTCCTTGTGGGGGCCAACGTCCTGACTTTC. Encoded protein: CASSPPGMLLVGANVLTF.

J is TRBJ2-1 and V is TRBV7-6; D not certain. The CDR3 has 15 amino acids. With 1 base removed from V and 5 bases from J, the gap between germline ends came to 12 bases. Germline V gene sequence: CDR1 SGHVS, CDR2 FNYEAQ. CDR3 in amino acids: CASSLGGPTHNEQFF. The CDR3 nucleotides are TGTGCCAGCAGCTTAGGCGGACCCACACACAATGAGCAGTTCTTC. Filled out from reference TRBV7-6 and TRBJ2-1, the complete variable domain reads GAGVSQSPRYKVTKRGQDVALRCDPISGHVSLYWYRQALGQGPEFLTYFNYEAQQDKSGLPNDRFSAERPEGSISTLTIQRTEQRDSAMYRCASSLGGPTHNEQFFGPGTRLTVL.

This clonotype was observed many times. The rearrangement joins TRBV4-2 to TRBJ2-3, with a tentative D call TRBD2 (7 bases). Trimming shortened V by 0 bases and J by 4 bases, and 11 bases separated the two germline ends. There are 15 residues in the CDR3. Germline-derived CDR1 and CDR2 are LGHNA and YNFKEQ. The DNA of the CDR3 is TGTGCCAGCAGCCAAGATAGGGGGGGCCCAGATACGCAGTATTTT. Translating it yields CASSQDRGGPDTQYF.

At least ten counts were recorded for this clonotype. As DNA, the CDR3 is TGTGCCAGCAGCTTATTATGGGGGACTGATACGCAGTATTTT. Translation: CASSLLWGTDTQYF. The gene calls are TRBV11-1 and TRBJ2-3; a weak D match, TRBD2 (6 bases). The CDR3 loop spans 14 amino acids. V lost 2 bases and J 6 bases, leaving 12 bases between the germline ends. Germline V gene data show CDR1 as SGHAT and CDR2 as FQDESV (reference sequence). The whole variable domain, filled in from reference TRBV11-1 and TRBJ2-3, reads EAEVAQSPRYKITEKSQAVAFWCDPISGHATLYWYRQILGQGPELLVQFQDESVVDDSQLPKDRFSAERLKGVDSTLKIQPAELGDSAMYLCASSLLWGTDTQYFGPGTRLTVL.

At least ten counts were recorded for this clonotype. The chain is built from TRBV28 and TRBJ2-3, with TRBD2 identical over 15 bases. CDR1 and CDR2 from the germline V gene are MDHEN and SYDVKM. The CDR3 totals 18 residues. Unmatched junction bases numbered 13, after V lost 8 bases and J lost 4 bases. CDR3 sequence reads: CASGLWTSGRAGADTQYF. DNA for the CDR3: TGTGCCAGCGGCCTTTGGACTAGCGGGAGGGCAGGGGCAGATACGCAGTATTTT.

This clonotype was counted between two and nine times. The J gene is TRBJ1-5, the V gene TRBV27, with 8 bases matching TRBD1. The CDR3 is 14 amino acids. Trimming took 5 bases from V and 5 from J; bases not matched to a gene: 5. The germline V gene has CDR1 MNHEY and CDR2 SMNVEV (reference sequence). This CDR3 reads CASSPLRGHQPQHF. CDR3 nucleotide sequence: TGTGCCAGCAGTCCCCTCAGGGGGCATCAGCCCCAGCATTTT.

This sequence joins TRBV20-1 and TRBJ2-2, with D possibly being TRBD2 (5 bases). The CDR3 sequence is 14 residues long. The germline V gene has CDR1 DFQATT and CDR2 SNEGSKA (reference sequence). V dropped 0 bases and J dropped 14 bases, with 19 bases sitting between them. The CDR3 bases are TGCAGTGCTAGAGATATTATGGTAACCGGGATCCTGTTTTTT. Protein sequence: CSARDIMVTGILFF.

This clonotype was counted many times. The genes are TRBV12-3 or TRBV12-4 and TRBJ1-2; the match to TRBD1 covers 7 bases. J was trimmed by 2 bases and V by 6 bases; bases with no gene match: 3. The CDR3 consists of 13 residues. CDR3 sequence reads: CASRQTGNYGYTF. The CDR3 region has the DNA TGTGCCAGCAGGCAGACAGGGAACTATGGCTACACCTTC.

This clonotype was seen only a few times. The CDR3 DNA reads TGTGCCAGCAGCGCCAGCCGGAACACAGATACGCAGTATTTT. Its translation: CASSASRNTDTQYF. The chain employs TRBV9 and TRBJ2-3; D is uncertain. Germline loops: CDR1 SGDLS, CDR2 YYNGEE. V was cut by 3 bases and J by 2 bases, with 10 bases left in between. The CDR3 is 14 amino acids. Together with reference TRBV9 and TRBJ2-3, the CDR3 gives the full variable domain: DSGVTQTPKHLITATGQRVTLRCSPRSGDLSVYWYQQSLDQGLQFLIQYYNGEERAKGNILERFSAQQFPDLHSELNLSSLELGDSALYFCASSASRNTDTQYFGPGTRLTVL.

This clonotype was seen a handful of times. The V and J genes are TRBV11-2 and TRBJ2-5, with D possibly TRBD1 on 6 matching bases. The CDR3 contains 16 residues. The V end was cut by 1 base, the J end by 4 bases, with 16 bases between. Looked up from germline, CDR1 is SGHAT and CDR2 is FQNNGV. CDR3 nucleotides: TGTGCCAGCAGCTTAGCCGCTCCGGGACATCGAGAGACCCAGTACTTC. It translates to CASSLAAPGHRETQYF.

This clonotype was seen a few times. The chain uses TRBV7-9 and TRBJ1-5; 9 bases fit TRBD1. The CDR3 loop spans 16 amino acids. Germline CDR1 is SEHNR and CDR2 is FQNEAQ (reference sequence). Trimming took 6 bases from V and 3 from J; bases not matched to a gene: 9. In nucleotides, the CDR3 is TGTGCCAGCAGTCTAGGACAGGGGAGAATCAATCAGCCCCAGCATTTT. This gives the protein CASSLGQGRINQPQHF.

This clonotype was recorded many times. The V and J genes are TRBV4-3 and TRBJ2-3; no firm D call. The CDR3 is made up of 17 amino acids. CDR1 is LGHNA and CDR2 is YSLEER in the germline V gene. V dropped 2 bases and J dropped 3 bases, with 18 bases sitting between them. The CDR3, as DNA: TGCGCCAGCAGCCAATACCTGGGATCCTTAGGTACAGATACGCAGTATTTT. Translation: CASSQYLGSLGTDTQYF.